A single sample is the source of the 10 T cell receptor beta chains below, sequenced in a study of Graves' ophthalmopathy and Graves' hyperthyroidism. Amplification of TCR beta CDR3 regions used RNA transcripts. First-round RT-PCR employed HTBI primers, with a second-round multiplex PCR after it. TCRdb re-analysed the multiplex PCR reads in MiXCR, keeping a single row per CDR3 protein. The sample holds 35,000 to 45,000 distinct CDR3 sequences, approximately 46% seen once. What was sequenced was peripheral blood. Receptors were obtained from an adult woman with stable Graves' hyperthyroidism.

The chain combines TRBV20-1 with TRBJ2-7; 14 bases agree with TRBD2. Germline lookup yields CDR1 DFQATT and CDR2 SNEGSKA (reference sequence). The CDR3 runs to 14 residues. The trim removed 1 base at V and 11 bases at J, leaving 7 bases unmatched. The CDR3 bases are TGCAGTGCTAGAGGGGGACTAGCGGGAGCGAGGGAGTACTTC. This sequence encodes CSARGGLAGAREYF.

This clonotype came up many times. The chain is built from TRBV29-1 and TRBJ1-1; D call uncertain. CDR1 is SQVTM and CDR2 is ANQGSEA in the germline V gene. The V gene lost 4 bases and the J gene lost 1 base, with 10 bases spanning the gap. This CDR3 region has 13 residues. The CDR3 loop reads CSVGRRSNTEAFF. CDR3 nucleotide sequence: TGCAGCGTTGGGCGTCGGTCGAACACTGAAGCTTTCTTT.

This clonotype was counted many times. DNA for the CDR3: TGTGCCAGCAGCTTGGTTGGGGCACAGCCCCAGCATTTT. This translates into CASSLVGAQPQHF. The chain recombines TRBV5-6 with TRBJ1-5, with D possibly TRBD1 on 5 matching bases. The CDR3 loop spans 13 amino acids. The V end was cut by 0 bases, the J end by 7 bases, with 8 bases between. Germline-derived CDR1 and CDR2 are SGHDT and YYEEEE. Supplemented by reference TRBV5-6 and TRBJ1-5, the full variable domain reads DAGVTQSPTHLIKTRGQQVTLRCSPKSGHDTVSWYQQALGQGPQFIFQYYEEEERQRGNFPDRFSGHQFPNYSSELNVNALLLGDSALYLCASSLVGAQPQHFGDGTRLSIL.

Note on this clonotype: Germline is not matched at one junction end, which may reflect a read error. The chain recombines TRBV7-8 with TRBJ1-2; weak D call: TRBD1 (6 bases). CDR3 length: 14 residues. Germline lookup yields CDR1 SGHVS and CDR2 FQNEAQ. DNA for the CDR3: TGTGCCGGCAGCTCAGCGGGGGCCAACTATGGCTACACCTTC. Translating it yields CAGSSAGANYGYTF.

This clonotype appeared once. The junction departs from the called germline gene at one end, perhaps through a read error. V and J are TRBV4-1 and TRBJ1-1, with a possible D match to TRBD1 (6 bases). The CDR3 contains 16 residues. CDR1 and CDR2 from the germline V gene are MGHRA and YSYEKL. Written as DNA, the CDR3 is TGTGCCAGCAGCCAAGATCCAAACAGGGAGAACACTGAAGCTTTCTTT. This encodes CASSQDPNRENTEAFF.

The chain carries TRBV4-1 and TRBJ1-1; D may be TRBD1 (6 bases). The length of the CDR3 is 12 residues. Germline loops: CDR1 MGHRA, CDR2 YSYEKL. V lost 1 base to trimming and J lost 7 bases, with 7 bases between them. The CDR3 nucleotides read TGCGCCAGCAGCCAAGGGACAGATGAAGCTTTCTTT. This encodes CASSQGTDEAFF.

This clonotype is a singleton in its sample. V and J are TRBV2 and TRBJ2-7; TRBD2 matches at 9 bases. The V and J ends lost 6 bases and 3 bases, in that order; junction bases with no gene match: 0. Per the germline V gene, CDR1 is SNHLY and CDR2 is FYNNEI. This CDR3 is 12 amino acids long. The CDR3 is CASRAGGYEQYF. CDR3 nucleotides: TGTGCCAGCAGAGCGGGAGGCTACGAGCAGTACTTC.

This clonotype showed up just once. The J gene is TRBJ2-3, the V gene TRBV20-1; the match to TRBD2 covers 13 bases. Germline CDR1 reads DFQATT; CDR2 reads SNEGSKA (reference sequence). This CDR3 is 15 amino acids long. V lost 6 bases, J lost 3 bases, and 6 bases stayed unmatched. The CDR3, as DNA: TGCAGTGCCAGGATGACTAGCGGGAGGACAGATACGCAGTATTTT. As protein: CSARMTSGRTDTQYF.

Ten or more counts support this clonotype. The V call is TRBV29-1, the J call TRBJ1-3, with no clear D. This CDR3 is built from 15 residues. From germline, CDR1 is SQVTM and CDR2 ANQGSEA. Trimming removed 4 bases at V and 4 bases at J, with 17 bases between. The CDR3 protein is CSVALPSTGGNTIYF. The CDR3 DNA sequence: TGCAGCGTTGCTTTACCCTCGACGGGGGGAAACACCATATATTTT.

V and J are TRBV7-3 and TRBJ2-7; possibly TRBD2 for D (6 bases). The CDR3 runs 16 residues. The germline V and J ends were trimmed by 5 bases and 0 bases, with 17 bases remaining between them. Germline values: CDR1 SGHTA, CDR2 FQGTGA. CDR3 in DNA: TGTGCCAGCAGCGCAACGTCTAGCGAAAGCTCCTACGAGCAGTACTTC. This encodes CASSATSSESSYEQYF.